The subject of this entry is one T cell receptor beta chain. The antigen remains undetermined. CDR1 LNHDA and CDR2 SQIVND come from the germline V gene (reference sequence). The CDR3 contains 15 residues. V lost 4 bases, J lost 5 bases, and 5 bases stayed unmatched. The assay, immunoSEQ v3.0, was run at survey level. The data were produced by immunoSEQ multiplex PCR, yet TCRdb's version contains in-frame clones alone and is incomplete. The sample consists of 20,000 to 30,000 clones, 75% to 90% of them appearing once. The record originates from a study of long-term antiretroviral therapy in people with HIV. General study findings and limits: ART was followed by higher diversity that remained below transplant donor controls. Clones that had undergone expansion before ART dominated the repertoire at all time points.

This rearrangement joins TRBV19 to TRBJ2-7; 13 bases map to TRBD2. This specimen consisted of unsorted PBMCs, obtained 2.3 years after starting antiretroviral therapy. The origin of this receptor is a man in his forties with HIV. The CDR3 region is CASSRGLAGINEQYF. CDR3 nucleotides: TGTGCCAGTAGTAGGGGACTAGCGGGAATCAACGAGCAGTACTTC. Complete variable domain (other parts from reference TRBV19 and TRBJ2-7): DGGITQSPKYLFRKEGQNVTLSCEQNLNHDAMYWYRQDPGQGLRLIYYSQIVNDFQKGDIAEGYSVSREKKESFPLTVTSAQKNPTAFYLCASSRGLAGINEQYFGPGTRLTVT.